This T cell receptor (beta chain) stems from a study of PD-L1 blockade in urothelial cancer. CDR3 length: 17 amino acids. Trimming removed 6 bases at V and 2 bases at J, with 21 bases between. Germline V gene data show CDR1 as LNHNV and CDR2 as YYDKDF (reference sequence). Sequencing used immunoSEQ multiplex PCR; TCRdb keeps in-frame clones, though not all of them. This table has about 120,000 clones, around 88% appearing once. Time point here: peripheral blood 6 weeks after treatment start. The V gene is TRBV15, the J gene TRBJ2-3; maybe TRBD2 (6 bases). This clonotype was obtained from a man aged 55 to 70 with urothelial cancer. The sample here was PBMCs, taken around atezolizumab (anti-PD-L1) treatment. The CDR3 sequence is CATRGRTGGMNTDTQYF. The CDR3 nucleotides are TGTGCCACCAGGGGACGGACTGGCGGGATGAACACAGATACGCAGTATTTT.